This TCR beta chain was found in a study of beta chain features in type 1 diabetes. The overall study: Cell yields, gender and age were comparable in patients and healthy donors.

Naive, central memory, regulatory and stem cell-like memory cells within the CD4+ compartment were sorted using CD45RO/CCR7/CD25/CD127/CD95/CD27. This clone showed up just a few times. Its antigen is not identified. Study-level results: VDJ junctions from type 1 diabetes patients carried fewer insertions and larger deletions. The naive, central memory and Treg TCRB repertoires showed an apparent similarity that was greater among patients than among healthy donors.

The entirety of the isolated RNA underwent reverse transcription, so expressed TCRB transcripts were sequenced. The protocol was immunoSEQ multiplex PCR, while the TCRdb copy is restricted to in-frame clones and leaves out a portion. The sample has 970,000 or so clones; under 20% are singletons. V shed 6 bases and J shed 2 bases, with 16 bases lying between them. CDR1 and CDR2 from the germline V gene are MNHEY and SVGAGI. CDR3 length: 15 amino acids. The rearrangement joins TRBV6-5 to TRBJ1-1; no clear D. Sequencing was performed on naive CD4+ T cells from blood. This sequence originates from a woman aged 18-29 years in good health. CDR3 nucleotides: TGTGCCAGCAGGCACACGGCTAGAAGTAACACTGAAGCTTTCTTT. Translating it yields CASRHTARSNTEAFF.